This is a list of T cell receptor beta chains from one sample in a study of cytomegalovirus exposure and HLA in healthy donors. Sequenced by immunoSEQ multiplex PCR; TCRdb stores in-frame clones only, minus some. The sample includes 150,000 to 200,000 clones, 75% of them seen just once. The sample comprised PBMCs. The source of these receptors is a woman in her 50s in good health and CMV-seropositive. Each CDR3 is given with its conserved first and last residue.

v_gene	j_gene	CDR3aa
TRBV6-1	TRBJ1-4	CASSTQGAGSEKLFF
TRBV11-2	TRBJ1-5	CASGAGTGVNQPQHF
TRBV10-3	TRBJ1-5	CAISESIPGNQPQHF
TRBV5-1	TRBJ2-1	CASSLYTPGVDEQFF
TRBV30	TRBJ2-3	CAWRWSAGGPDTQYF
TRBV2	TRBJ1-2	CASTNTGTDGYTF
TRBV27	TRBJ2-7	CASSLNGGQLWGEQYF
TRBV7-7	TRBJ1-6	CASSLPFRSSRYNSPLHF
TRBV25-1	TRBJ1-2	CASSPDRGRGYTF
TRBV27	TRBJ1-2	CASRPLKPGGYTF
TRBV5-5	TRBJ1-2	CASSLAVGARGYGYTF
TRBV13	TRBJ2-7	CASSAQTVAYEQYF
TRBV6-1	TRBJ2-2	CASPGEAGELFF
TRBV11-2	TRBJ2-5	CASSFLELAGGETQYF
TRBV15	TRBJ1-2	CATSEGGAYYGYTF
TRBV7-8	TRBJ1-3	CASSRERRGQGSGNTIYF
TRBV6-5	TRBJ1-3	CASAPDTKGNTIYF
TRBV7-9	TRBJ1-2	CASSLPGGSYGYTF
TRBV5-5	TRBJ1-2	CASSWGGVQVYGYTF
TRBV5-6	TRBJ2-7	CASSLQGPGEQYF
TRBV2	TRBJ1-3	CASRGAVSGNTIYF
TRBV19	TRBJ2-2	CASSRRDRGFQGTGELFF
TRBV2	TRBJ2-7	CASSGQPREQYF
TRBV9	TRBJ1-1	CASSVDQGNTEAFF
TRBV6-1	TRBJ2-2	CASSEGGKTGELFF
TRBV7-6	TRBJ1-5	CASSLIAGQGDQPQHF
TRBV7-9	TRBJ1-2	CASSLVSTDDYTF
TRBV5-1	TRBJ2-5	CASSLFPGQGTAQYF
TRBV29-1	TRBJ2-3	CSVGVGDTQYF
TRBV7-9	TRBJ2-3	CASSSYSGTSPLKDTQYF
TRBV7-9	TRBJ2-5	CASSATSPQETQYF
TRBV29-1	TRBJ1-1	CSGRFLENTEAFF
TRBV2	TRBJ2-6	CASRARSHRFSGANVLTF
TRBV5-4	TRBJ2-6	CASSLGDRATNVLTF
TRBV30	TRBJ2-1	CAWSKRGDNEQFF
TRBV5-4	TRBJ1-4	CASSFDRDEKLFF
TRBV5-8	TRBJ2-3	CASRRQQGVGTDTQYF
TRBV5-5	TRBJ2-7	CASSHQRGESYEQYF
TRBV6-5	TRBJ2-7	CASSYGSQGHEQYF
TRBV7-9	TRBJ2-1	CASSTRNEQFF
TRBV5-4	TRBJ1-2	CASNNGGRNYGYTF
TRBV5-1	TRBJ2-2	CASSIGVTPGELFF
TRBV5-6	TRBJ2-5	CASSLVAGGRETQYF
TRBV4-1	TRBJ1-2	CASSQGTGGASYGYTF
TRBV5-4	TRBJ2-5	CASSSSGGETQYF
TRBV13	TRBJ1-2	CASSLKGQIYGYTF